What follows are 18 T cell receptor beta chains derived from one specimen sequenced in a study of blood T cell repertoires in COVID-19. This table comes from immunoSEQ multiplex PCR, and its TCRdb copy is limited to in-frame clones, with some not included. In the table there are over 150,000 clones, 65% to 90% of which are singletons. The material sequenced was peripheral blood. These receptors came from a woman aged 55-69 years with COVID-19, enrolled during active disease.

This clone has more than one count but fewer than ten. V and J are TRBV5-6 and TRBJ1-6, with 11 positions matching TRBD1. V gave up 4 bases and J gave up 10 bases; unmatched junction bases: 10. The germline V gene encodes CDR1 SGHDT and CDR2 YYEEEE. The CDR3 has 16 residues. The CDR3 DNA reads as TGTGCCAGCAGCATGGACAGGGGGCAGAGAGAATCACCCCTCCACTTT. Protein: CASSMDRGQRESPLHF.

The chain is built from TRBV7-3 and TRBJ2-3; D gene unclear. The germline V gene encodes CDR1 SGHTA and CDR2 FQGTGA. V was cut by 2 bases and J by 0 bases, with 9 bases left in between. The CDR3 sequence is 15 residues long. The CDR3 region is CASSLYGTSTDTQYF. The CDR3 DNA is TGTGCCAGCAGCTTATACGGTACTAGCACAGATACGCAGTATTTT.

The chain links TRBV10-1 to TRBJ2-1; 7 bases agree with TRBD1. CDR3 length: 12 residues. Germline CDR1 WNHNN, CDR2 SYGVQD (reference sequence). V was clipped by 3 bases and J by 15 bases; unmatched bases: 8. The CDR3: CASSDGDRATFF. The CDR3 DNA reads as TGCGCCAGCAGTGACGGCGACAGGGCAACGTTCTTC.

This clone has just one count. The chain links TRBV21-1 to TRBJ2-7; the D call TRBD2 from the table was never checked on the DNA. TRBV21-1 is a pseudogene. This CDR3 is built from 14 residues. CDR3 nucleotide sequence: TGTGCCAGCAGCAATACAGCTAGCCCCTACGAGCAGTACGTC. It is translated as CASSNTASPYEQYV.

The chain employs TRBV21-1 and TRBJ1-3; the DNA was not compared with TRBD1, the D call given in the table. TRBV21-1 is reported as a pseudogene. The CDR3 consists of 18 residues. The CDR3 loop reads CASSKQRTGRTSGNTIYF. The CDR3 DNA reads as TGTGCCAGCAGCAAACAGAGGACAGGGAGGACCTCTGGAAACACCATATATTTT.

The V gene is TRBV14, the J gene TRBJ1-3, with a weak D call TRBD1 (5 bases). The CDR3 is 16 residues long. The V gene's germline CDR1 is SGHDN and CDR2 FVKESK. The ends were cut back, 1 base at V and 2 bases at J, with 12 bases in the middle. CDR3 sequence reads: CASSQGRGEPGNTIYF. The DNA for the CDR3 is TGTGCCAGCAGCCAAGGTCGGGGGGAGCCTGGAAACACCATATATTTT.

There are a few counts of this clone. The gene calls are TRBV24-1 and TRBJ2-4; tentatively, D is TRBD2 (5 bases). V was shortened by 5 bases and J by 2 bases, with 18 bases between the two germline ends. The CDR3 is 17 amino acids. Germline-derived CDR1 and CDR2 are KGHDR and SFDVKD. The CDR3 coding sequence is TGTGCCACCAGTGCCTCCCCTAGGGCCGGGACCAAAAACATTCAGTACTTC. Its protein product is CATSASPRAGTKNIQYF.

V and J are TRBV25-1 and TRBJ1-5; tentatively, D is TRBD1 (6 bases). The length of the CDR3 is 16 residues. Germline values: CDR1 MGHDK, CDR2 SYGVNS. Trimming cost V 5 bases and J 1 base, with 15 bases left between them. The CDR3, as DNA: TGTGCCAGCAGTCCCAGGGGTCAGGGAAGCAATCAGCCCCAGCATTTT. Residues: CASSPRGQGSNQPQHF.

The chain employs TRBV5-8 and TRBJ1-4; D is possibly TRBD1 (6 bases). Trimming took 5 bases from V and 1 from J, leaving 9 bases between them. Germline CDR1 reads SGHTS; CDR2 reads YDEGEE. CDR3 size: 14 residues. Here the CDR3 reads CASRSTGTNEKLFF. CDR3 coding DNA: TGTGCCAGCAGATCGACAGGAACTAATGAAAAACTGTTTTTT.

The rearrangement links TRBV3-1 (or the pseudogene TRBV3-2) to TRBJ2-1; D is unclear. The V end lost 1 base, the J end lost 9 bases, and 7 bases lay between the germline ends. This CDR3 spans 12 amino acids. CDR1 is LGHDT and CDR2 is YNNKEL in the germline V gene (reference sequence). CDR3 residues: CASSQGVSEQFF. CDR3 in DNA: TGTGCCAGCAGCCAAGGAGTATCTGAGCAGTTCTTC.

V gene TRBV11-2 combines with J gene TRBJ1-3; D not certain. Germline V CDR1 and CDR2: SGHAT, FQNNGV. V was cut by 5 bases and J by 4 bases, with 9 bases left in between. This CDR3 is built from 13 residues. As DNA, the CDR3 is TGTGCCAGCAGCATCCTCTCGGGAAACACCATATATTTT. Residues: CASSILSGNTIYF.

The chain is built from TRBV19 and TRBJ1-3, with D possibly TRBD1 on 5 matching bases. Germline V lookup: CDR1 LNHDA, CDR2 SQIVND (reference sequence). V dropped 6 bases and J dropped 0 bases, with 21 bases sitting between them. The CDR3 totals 18 residues. The CDR3: CASSIGTFFWSSGNTIYF. The DNA for the CDR3 is TGTGCCAGTAGCATTGGGACTTTCTTCTGGAGCTCTGGAAACACCATATATTTT.

The rearrangement links TRBV20-1 to TRBJ1-1; no clear D gene. CDR3 length: 12 amino acids. CDR1 and CDR2 (germline): DFQATT, SNEGSKA (reference sequence). Deletions cut 3 bases from V and 1 base from J, with 6 bases between. As DNA, the CDR3 is TGCAGTGCTAGTCACGGGAACACTGAAGCTTTCTTT. It encodes CSASHGNTEAFF.

The genes are TRBV7-3 and TRBJ1-2; perhaps TRBD1 as D (5 bases). The CDR3 runs 18 residues. V lost 0 bases and J lost 0, with 17 bases in between. CDR1 and CDR2 (germline): SGHTA, FQGTGA. CDR3 coding DNA: TGTGCCAGCAGCTTAACGGGGGGACTTAACCAACCTAACTATGGCTACACCTTC. Translated: CASSLTGGLNQPNYGYTF.

The chain carries TRBV5-4 and TRBJ2-2, with D possibly matching TRBD1 (5 bases). CDR3 length equals 12 residues. Per germline, CDR1 SGHNT and CDR2 YYREEE (reference sequence). The V end lost 1 base, the J end lost 7 bases, and 5 bases lay between the germline ends. Written as DNA, the CDR3 is TGTGCCAGCAGCTTGAGGGGCGGGGAGCTGTTTTTT. Its protein product is CASSLRGGELFF.

This chain connects TRBV6-5 to TRBJ2-7, with 7 nucleotides matching TRBD1. V lost 6 bases, J lost 2 bases, and 7 bases stayed unmatched. Germline CDR1 is MNHEY and CDR2 is SVGAGI. The CDR3 is 14 amino acids. This CDR3 reads CASRQYDRAYEQYF. The CDR3 nucleotides read TGTGCCAGCAGACAATACGACAGGGCCTACGAGCAGTACTTC.

This clone was counted between two and nine times. The chain combines TRBV9 with TRBJ1-2; 9 bases line up with TRBD1. The CDR3 consists of 15 residues. Germline V gene sequence: CDR1 SGDLS, CDR2 YYNGEE. Trimming took 3 bases from V and 2 from J; bases not matched to a gene: 5. The CDR3 loop is CASSAPDRGNYGYTF. The CDR3 DNA is TGTGCCAGCAGCGCCCCGGACAGGGGAAACTATGGCTACACCTTC. The whole variable domain, filled in from reference TRBV9 and TRBJ1-2, reads DSGVTQTPKHLITATGQRVTLRCSPRSGDLSVYWYQQSLDQGLQFLIQYYNGEERAKGNILERFSAQQFPDLHSELNLSSLELGDSALYFCASSAPDRGNYGYTFGSGTRLTVV.

The chain joins TRBV10-3 to TRBJ1-2; possible D gene TRBD1, 6 bases. This CDR3 has 16 amino acids. Germline V CDR1 and CDR2: ENHRY, SYGVKD. V was trimmed by 3 bases and J by 4 bases, leaving 18 bases between them. This chain's CDR3 is CAISERAGATGYGYTF. CDR3 DNA sequence: TGTGCCATCAGTGAAAGAGCGGGGGCTACGGGCTATGGCTACACCTTC.